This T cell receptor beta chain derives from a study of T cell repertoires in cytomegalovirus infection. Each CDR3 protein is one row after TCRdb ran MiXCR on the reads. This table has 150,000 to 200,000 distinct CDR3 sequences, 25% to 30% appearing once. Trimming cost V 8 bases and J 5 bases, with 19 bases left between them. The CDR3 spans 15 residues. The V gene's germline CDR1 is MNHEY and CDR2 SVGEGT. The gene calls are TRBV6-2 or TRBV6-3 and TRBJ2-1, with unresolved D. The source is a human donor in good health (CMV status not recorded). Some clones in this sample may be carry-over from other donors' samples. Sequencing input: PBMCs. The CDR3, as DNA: TGTGCCAGCTCTCTCACCCGAGGCCCTAACAATGAGCAGTTCTTC. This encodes CASSLTRGPNNEQFF.